Each of the 16 T cell receptor beta chains below was sequenced from the same sample in a study of lymphopenia after photon versus proton radiotherapy. Measured with immunoSEQ multiplex PCR; TCRdb has only the in-frame clones, and not every one. The table includes around 20,000 clones, 84% detected once. The sample here was peripheral blood, taken from a patient treated with photon-based radiotherapy. The receptors stem from a woman in her fifties or sixties with pancreatic cancer.

V and J are TRBV7-9 and TRBJ2-7; the D is unclear. V lost 3 bases and J lost 7, with 7 bases in between. The germline V gene has CDR1 SEHNR and CDR2 FQNEAQ (reference sequence). The CDR3 loop spans 11 amino acids. The DNA of the CDR3 is TGTGCCAGCAGCTTGGATTGGGAGCAGTACTTC. It yields the protein CASSLDWEQYF.

The genes are TRBV10-1 and TRBJ2-2; TRBD1 might be the D (5 bases). V dropped 2 bases and J dropped 1 base, with 5 bases sitting between them. From germline, CDR1 is WNHNN and CDR2 SYGVQD (reference sequence). CDR3 length: 14 residues. This chain's CDR3 is CASSEDRNTGELFF. DNA of the CDR3: TGCGCCAGCAGTGAGGACAGGAACACCGGGGAGCTGTTTTTT.

This clone showed up just once. V and J are TRBV30 and TRBJ2-7; tentatively, D is TRBD1 (5 bases). Trimming cost V 2 bases and J 0 bases, with 8 bases left between them. The CDR3 contains 13 residues. The germline V gene has CDR1 GTSNPN and CDR2 SVGIG (reference sequence). The CDR3 DNA follows: TGTGCCTGGAGTAAACAGGACTCCTACGAGCAGTACTTC. It encodes CAWSKQDSYEQYF.

This clone came up a few times. This chain uses TRBV7-9 with TRBJ2-2, with unresolved D. There are 12 residues in the CDR3. Germline V lookup: CDR1 SEHNR, CDR2 FQNEAQ (reference sequence). The V gene lost 4 bases and the J gene lost 4 bases, with 4 bases spanning the gap. CDR3 sequence: CASSSSTGELFF. The CDR3 DNA follows: TGTGCCAGCAGCTCAAGCACCGGGGAGCTGTTTTTT.

The chain has TRBV15 and TRBJ2-5; 9 bases fit TRBD1. The germline V gene encodes CDR1 LNHNV and CDR2 YYDKDF (reference sequence). The V and J ends lost 5 bases and 5 bases, in that order; junction bases with no gene match: 9. The CDR3 sequence is 15 residues long. CDR3 DNA: TGTGCCACCAGCCCTAGAGGGACAGGGTGGGAGACCCAGTACTTC. It specifies CATSPRGTGWETQYF.

The chain employs TRBV4-1 and TRBJ2-1; 10 bases fit TRBD2. CDR3 length equals 15 residues. V was pared by 2 bases and J by 6 bases, with 4 bases of the junction left unmatched. Looked up from germline, CDR1 is MGHRA and CDR2 is YSYEKL. CDR3 loop: CASSQPGLASNEQFF. The CDR3 region has the DNA TGCGCCAGCAGCCAACCGGGACTAGCGTCCAATGAGCAGTTCTTC.

DNA of the CDR3: TGTGCCAGTAGTAAACCACGTACTAACTATGGCTACACCTTC. This codes for CASSKPRTNYGYTF. V gene TRBV19 combines with J gene TRBJ1-2; D is uncertain. There are 14 residues in the CDR3. Trimming removed 4 bases from V and 0 bases from J, with 9 bases in between. Looked up from germline, CDR1 is LNHDA and CDR2 is SQIVND (reference sequence). Full variable domain (rest looked up from reference TRBV19 and TRBJ1-2): DGGITQSPKYLFRKEGQNVTLSCEQNLNHDAMYWYRQDPGQGLRLIYYSQIVNDFQKGDIAEGYSVSREKKESFPLTVTSAQKNPTAFYLCASSKPRTNYGYTFGSGTRLTVV.

This clone was counted only a few times. The chain carries TRBV29-1 and TRBJ1-1; D gene uncertain. CDR1 and CDR2 from the germline V gene are SQVTM and ANQGSEA. Trimming pared 7 bases from V and 3 bases from J, leaving 15 bases between. This CDR3 is 13 amino acids long. The CDR3 spells CSGSVGGYTEAFF. CDR3 DNA: TGCAGCGGCTCCGTGGGCGGGTACACTGAAGCTTTCTTT.

The chain is built from TRBV7-2 and TRBJ2-1, with 13 bases lining up with TRBD2. The CDR3 is 17 amino acids. After removal of 2 bases from V and 2 bases from J, the junction contained 3 bases not matched to a gene. Germline V gene lookup returns CDR1 SGHTA and CDR2 FQGNSA. CDR3 coding DNA: TGTGCCAGCAGCTTAAGGGGGACTAGCGGGACCTACAATGAGCAGTTCTTC. Translation gives CASSLRGTSGTYNEQFF.

The CDR3 sequence: CATSSVGQNYGYTF. In DNA form, the CDR3 reads TGTGCCACCAGCAGCGTGGGACAGAACTATGGCTACACCTTC. V usage is TRBV15 and J usage is TRBJ1-2; 7 nucleotides align to TRBD1. CDR1 LNHNV and CDR2 YYDKDF come from the germline V gene (reference sequence). The trim removed 3 bases at V and 2 bases at J, leaving 3 bases unmatched. The CDR3 runs 14 residues.

The V and J genes are TRBV6-5 and TRBJ2-7; 9 bases line up with TRBD2. From germline, CDR1 is MNHEY and CDR2 SVGAGI. The V and J ends lost 5 bases and 0 bases, in that order; junction bases with no gene match: 5. CDR3 size: 15 residues. As DNA, the CDR3 is TGTGCCAGCAGTCTAATAGCGGGGGCCTCCTACGAGCAGTACTTC. This codes for CASSLIAGASYEQYF.

V and J are TRBV6-1 and TRBJ1-4; D is unclear. CDR1 is MNHNS and CDR2 is SASEGT in the germline V gene. The ends were cut back, 3 bases at V and 1 base at J, with 9 bases in the middle. CDR3 length: 15 amino acids. The CDR3 sequence is CASSERRETNEKLFF. The CDR3, as DNA: TGTGCCAGCAGTGAGCGAAGGGAAACTAATGAAAAACTGTTTTTT.

The V gene is TRBV28, the J gene TRBJ2-5, with a tentative D call TRBD1 (6 bases). The CDR3 sequence is 15 residues long. Deletions cut 7 bases from V and 0 bases from J, with 15 bases between. CDR1 is MDHEN and CDR2 is SYDVKM in the germline V gene. CDR3 nucleotides: TGTGCCAGCACCACTGGGGGCCTGTACCAAGAGACCCAGTACTTC. Amino acid sequence: CASTTGGLYQETQYF.

The J gene is TRBJ2-7, the V gene TRBV4-1; D gene uncertain. Germline CDR1 and CDR2: MGHRA and YSYEKL. This CDR3 is 16 amino acids long. The V gene lost 3 bases and the J gene lost 3 bases, with 18 bases spanning the gap. The CDR3: CASSHPPGVSFYEQYF. The CDR3 region has the DNA TGCGCCAGCAGCCACCCTCCGGGTGTTTCCTTCTACGAGCAGTACTTC.

The genes are TRBV5-4 and TRBJ2-6; 10 bases agree with TRBD1. The CDR3 consists of 17 residues. J gave up 2 bases and V 1 base, and 3 bases lay outside the gene matches. Germline CDR1 is SGHNT and CDR2 is YYREEE (reference sequence). This CDR3 is CASSLRDRGPGANVLTF. DNA for the CDR3: TGTGCCAGCAGCTTGAGGGACAGGGGCCCTGGGGCCAACGTCCTGACTTTC.

The CDR3 spells CASSHLQGTTNEKLFF. CDR3 DNA: TGTGCCAGCAGCCATCTACAGGGGACAACTAATGAAAAACTGTTTTTT. This chain uses TRBV11-2 with TRBJ1-4; TRBD1 agrees at 7 bases. The CDR3 runs 16 residues. CDR1 SGHAT and CDR2 FQNNGV come from the germline V gene. Trimming took 5 bases from V and 0 from J; bases not matched to a gene: 6. The whole variable domain, remainder taken from reference TRBV11-2 and TRBJ1-4, is EAGVAQSPRYKIIEKRQSVAFWCNPISGHATLYWYQQILGQGPKLLIQFQNNGVVDDSQLPKDRFSAERLKGVDSTLKIQPAKLEDSAVYLCASSHLQGTTNEKLFFGSGTQLSVL.